This TCR beta chain was found in a study of human T cells and chemical hapten exposure. The overall study: Application of 0.01% DPC to the upper back was done by patch test, with a reading at 6 days. Chiefly women, the patients showed alopecia areata, totalis or universalis. Study-wide points: The formation of large CDR3 similarity clusters by expanded TCRs significantly exceeded that of controls.

Specified time point: patch test 2, 6 weeks after DPC sensitization. The treatment here: therapeutic diphenylcyclopropenone sensitization with weekly scalp DPC. The CDR3 loop spans 14 amino acids. Between the trimmed V and J ends, which lost 2 bases and 7 bases, there was a span of 15 bases. Germline CDR1 WSHSY, CDR2 SAAADI. TCRdb called the RACE reads again in MiXCR, with one record for every CDR3 protein. Seen here are some 90,000 distinct CDR3 sequences, roughly 10% observed once, and the top ten hold 3.2%. Concerning this clonotype: Antigen unknown.

This chain links TRBV10-2 with TRBJ2-7; D may be TRBD1 (6 bases). This specimen consisted of whole blood, obtained in connection with sensitization to the hapten diphenylcyclopropenone (DPC). The sequence was collected from a woman aged 40-49 years with alopecia areata. Some clones in this sample may be carry-over from other donors' samples. Here the CDR3 DNA reads TGCGCCAGCAGTGAGAGGGCAGGGGATCGGGAGCAGTACTTC. It is translated as CASSERAGDREQYF.